The 27 T cell receptor beta chains reported below all come from one sample, sequenced in a study of blood T cell repertoires in COVID-19. Sequencing used immunoSEQ multiplex PCR; TCRdb keeps in-frame clones, though not all of them. The sample has 100,000 to 150,000 clones; roughly four fifths are singletons. Material for sequencing was peripheral blood. Source of these receptors: a man between 60 and 70 years old with acute or convalescent COVID-19.

A word on this clone: Other DNA sequences of this sample code for an identical CDR3. J is TRBJ2-1 and V is TRBV5-1, with 15 nucleotides matching TRBD2. CDR3 length: 17 residues. The V gene end was trimmed by 4 bases and the J gene end by 1 base; junction bases not matched to a gene: 3. The germline CDR1 and CDR2 sequences are SGHRS and YFSETQ. CDR3 bases: TGCGCCAGCAGCCTCGGACTAGCGGGAGGGTCCTACAATGAGCAGTTCTTC. It translates to CASSLGLAGGSYNEQFF. The full variable domain, in which reference TRBV5-1 and TRBJ2-1 provide the parts outside the CDR3, is KAGVTQTPRYLIKTRGQQVTLSCSPISGHRSVSWYQQTPGQGLQFLFEYFSETQRNKGNFPGRFSGRQFSNSRSEMNVSTLELGDSALYLCASSLGLAGGSYNEQFFGPGTRLTVL.

J is TRBJ1-5 and V is TRBV28; D perhaps matches TRBD1 (6 bases). Germline V CDR1 and CDR2: MDHEN, SYDVKM. V lost 6 bases and J 0 bases, leaving 27 bases between the germline ends. This CDR3 has 20 amino acids. The CDR3 DNA is TGTGCCAGCAGCCCAAACGTCCGGGGGGCGCGCGCCGGTAGCAATCAGCCCCAGCATTTT. It specifies CASSPNVRGARAGSNQPQHF.

The V and J genes are TRBV5-1 and TRBJ2-1, with D possibly TRBD2 on 6 matching bases. Germline V CDR1 and CDR2: SGHRS, YFSETQ. This CDR3 contains 15 residues. V lost 0 bases to trimming and J lost 3 bases, with 10 bases between them. The CDR3 loop reads CASSLGLANYNEQFF. The CDR3 DNA reads as TGCGCCAGCAGCTTGGGGCTAGCGAACTACAATGAGCAGTTCTTC.

The chain has TRBV15 and TRBJ2-1; 11 bases line up with TRBD2. V was clipped by 3 bases and J by 7 bases; unmatched bases: 8. Germline V lookup: CDR1 LNHNV, CDR2 YYDKDF (reference sequence). This CDR3 region has 16 residues. This CDR3 is CATSRGSSGRTNEQFF. For the CDR3, the DNA is TGTGCCACCAGCAGGGGATCTAGCGGGAGGACGAATGAGCAGTTCTTC. Filled out from reference TRBV15 and TRBJ2-1, the complete variable domain reads DAMVIQNPRYQVTQFGKPVTLSCSQTLNHNVMYWYQQKSSQAPKLLFHYYDKDFNNEADTPDNFQSRRPNTSFCFLDIRSPGLGDTAMYLCATSRGSSGRTNEQFFGPGTRLTVL.

The chain uses TRBV5-1 and TRBJ2-3; D is ambiguous. V was pared by 7 bases and J by 4 bases, with 22 bases between. The germline V gene encodes CDR1 SGHRS and CDR2 YFSETQ. This CDR3 is 16 amino acids long. CDR3 nucleotides: TGCGCCAGCCACCAAGGCGGTAGTTCGCTCCCAGATACGCAGTATTTT. Its protein product is CASHQGGSSLPDTQYF.

This chain uses TRBV3-1 (or the pseudogene TRBV3-2) with TRBJ2-1, with D maybe TRBD2 (5 bases). Trimming pared 0 bases from V and 2 bases from J, leaving 14 bases between. Germline V CDR1 and CDR2: LGHDT, YNNKEL (reference sequence). CDR3 length: 17 amino acids. This CDR3 reads CASSQDVAPRTYNEQFF. In nucleotides, the CDR3 is TGTGCCAGCAGCCAAGATGTAGCGCCTCGGACCTACAATGAGCAGTTCTTC.

The rearrangement uses TRBV6-1 and TRBJ2-3; possible D gene TRBD2, 6 bases. Per germline, CDR1 MNHNS and CDR2 SASEGT. Deletions cut 2 bases from V and 3 bases from J, with 12 bases between. The CDR3 runs to 15 residues. As DNA, the CDR3 is TGTGCCAGCAGTGAAAGCGAGACTAGGACAGATACGCAGTATTTT. Its translation: CASSESETRTDTQYF.

This clone was counted a few times. The rearrangement uses TRBV5-4 and TRBJ2-1, with TRBD2 identical over 10 bases. The CDR3 is 13 amino acids. V lost 4 bases, J lost 16 bases, and 11 bases stayed unmatched. Looked up from germline, CDR1 is SGHNT and CDR2 is YYREEE (reference sequence). CDR3 amino acids: CASSPSGRAEEFF. The DNA of the CDR3 is TGTGCCAGCAGCCCCAGCGGGAGGGCCGAGGAATTCTTC.

This chain uses TRBV27 with TRBJ2-7; TRBD2 agrees at 12 bases. The CDR3 sequence is 20 residues long. The V and J ends lost 9 bases and 4 bases, in that order; junction bases with no gene match: 25. Germline loops: CDR1 MNHEY, CDR2 SMNVEV (reference sequence). CDR3 sequence reads: CASPPRAGGRLAGEWYEQYF. The CDR3 DNA is TGTGCCAGTCCGCCCCGGGCAGGGGGCCGACTAGCGGGAGAATGGTACGAGCAGTACTTC.

The rearrangement links TRBV6-5 to TRBJ1-6; TRBD1 matches 11 bases. V shed 6 bases, J shed 10 bases, and the junction held 5 bases outside the gene matches. Germline V gene data show CDR1 as MNHEY and CDR2 as SVGAGI. The CDR3 sequence is 14 residues long. CDR3 sequence: CASRGQGAVSPLHF. The CDR3 DNA sequence: TGTGCCAGCAGAGGACAGGGGGCAGTGTCACCCCTCCACTTT.

This rearrangement joins TRBV10-1 to TRBJ2-7; 10 nucleotides agree with TRBD1. The junction had 7 bases not matched to a gene; V was cut back by 3 bases and J by 2 bases. This CDR3 contains 16 residues. The germline gives CDR1 WNHNN, CDR2 SYGVQD (reference sequence). CDR3 bases: TGCGCCAGCAGTGAACTCCGCGGGACAGGGGCCTACGAGCAGTACTTC. As protein: CASSELRGTGAYEQYF.

The chain joins TRBV28 to TRBJ1-1; D perhaps matches TRBD1 (6 bases). V lost 7 bases, J lost 1 base, and 10 bases lay in between. This CDR3 has 13 amino acids. CDR1 MDHEN and CDR2 SYDVKM come from the germline V gene. CDR3 coding DNA: TGTGCCAGCATCGGACAGTGGAACACTGAAGCTTTCTTT. Protein product: CASIGQWNTEAFF. Together with reference TRBV28 and TRBJ1-1, the CDR3 gives the full variable domain: DVKVTQSSRYLVKRTGEKVFLECVQDMDHENMFWYRQDPGLGLRLIYFSYDVKMKEKGDIPEGYSVSREKKERFSLILESASTNQTSMYLCASIGQWNTEAFFGQGTRLTVV.

This CDR3 is CAISAWTPENNEQFF. The CDR3 bases are TGTGCCATCAGTGCCTGGACTCCCGAAAACAATGAGCAGTTCTTC. V gene TRBV10-3 combines with J gene TRBJ2-1, with D maybe TRBD2 (5 bases). This CDR3 is built from 15 residues. Germline V gene sequence: CDR1 ENHRY, CDR2 SYGVKD. V was trimmed by 4 bases and J by 5 bases, leaving 15 bases between them.

The chain employs TRBV19 and TRBJ1-2; a weak D match, TRBD1 (5 bases). The length of the CDR3 is 13 residues. The V end was cut by 3 bases, the J end by 2 bases, with 7 bases between. CDR1 is LNHDA and CDR2 is SQIVND in the germline V gene (reference sequence). CDR3 sequence: CASSIAGNYGYTF. CDR3 nucleotide sequence: TGTGCCAGTAGTATTGCAGGGAACTATGGCTACACCTTC.

The chain carries TRBV7-9 and TRBJ2-5; 12 bases agree with TRBD1. Per the germline V gene, CDR1 is SEHNR and CDR2 is FQNEAQ (reference sequence). The V segment lost 5 bases and the J segment 5 bases; nucleotides outside the gene matches: 6. This CDR3 region has 15 residues. CDR3: CASSPGTGGWETQYF. CDR3 nucleotide sequence: TGTGCCAGCAGCCCCGGGACAGGGGGCTGGGAGACCCAGTACTTC.

V gene TRBV9 combines with J gene TRBJ2-1; no clear D gene. The germline V gene encodes CDR1 SGDLS and CDR2 YYNGEE. V lost 0 bases and J lost 5, with 9 bases in between. The length of the CDR3 is 14 residues. This chain's CDR3 is CASSVAVHNNEQFF. In nucleotides, the CDR3 is TGTGCCAGCAGCGTAGCTGTACACAACAATGAGCAGTTCTTC.

This clone appeared a few times. The chain couples TRBV28 to TRBJ1-4, with a weak D call TRBD1 (6 bases). This CDR3 is built from 14 residues. CDR1 MDHEN and CDR2 SYDVKM come from the germline V gene. Trimming stripped 5 bases from V and 10 bases from J, with 17 bases between. The CDR3 reads CASSTRTEGGKLFF. Written as DNA, the CDR3 is TGTGCCAGCAGTACTAGGACAGAGGGTGGAAAACTGTTTTTT.

This clone was counted once. Within the sample, other DNA sequences also encode this same CDR3. The genes are TRBV5-1 and TRBJ2-3; D call uncertain. This CDR3 contains 13 residues. Trimming left V 4 bases short and J 1 base short, with 7 bases between. Germline-derived CDR1 and CDR2 are SGHRS and YFSETQ. CDR3 DNA sequence: TGCGCCAGCAGCGGGCAGGGCACAGATACGCAGTATTTT. Residues: CASSGQGTDTQYF.

This clone was counted between two and nine times. The rearrangement uses TRBV10-3 and TRBJ2-7; TRBD2 agrees at 16 bases. Germline CDR1 is ENHRY and CDR2 is SYGVKD. Trimming took 8 bases from V and 1 from J; bases not matched to a gene: 11. The CDR3 covers 18 residues. The CDR3, as DNA: TGTGCCATCGAGGCCACCGGGACTAGCGGGAGGGGTTCCTACGAGCAGTACTTC. As protein: CAIEATGTSGRGSYEQYF.

CDR3 in DNA: TGTGCCAGCTCACCACGGGACAGGGGCACAGATACGCAGTATTTT. This encodes CASSPRDRGTDTQYF. This chain links TRBV18 with TRBJ2-3, with 9 bases identical to TRBD1. The V gene end was trimmed by 1 base and the J gene end by 1 base; junction bases not matched to a gene: 0. This CDR3 comprises 15 residues. CDR1 and CDR2 (germline): KGHSH, LQKENI. Complete variable domain (other parts from reference TRBV18 and TRBJ2-3): NAGVMQNPRHLVRRRGQEARLRCSPMKGHSHVYWYRQLPEEGLKFMVYLQKENIIDESGMPKERFSAEFPKEGPSILRIQQVVRGDSAAYFCASSPRDRGTDTQYFGPGTRLTVL.

V is TRBV2 and J is TRBJ2-7; TRBD2 agrees at 9 bases. The CDR3 extends over 14 amino acids. V was clipped by 7 bases and J by 5 bases; unmatched bases: 9. Germline assignment: CDR1 SNHLY and CDR2 FYNNEI. For the CDR3, the DNA is TGTGCCAGCACATCTAGCGGGGTGGCCCACGAGCAGTACTTC. Translating gives CASTSSGVAHEQYF.

This clone was found many times. Other DNA sequences within the sample encode an identical CDR3. This chain connects TRBV19 to TRBJ1-1; possible D gene TRBD1, 5 bases. This CDR3 comprises 12 residues. CDR1 LNHDA and CDR2 SQIVND come from the germline V gene (reference sequence). Trimming pared 7 bases from V and 5 bases from J, leaving 11 bases between. CDR3 sequence (DNA): TGTGCCAGTACGGCGGGGGGGACTGAAGCTTTCTTT. Amino acids: CASTAGGTEAFF.

The genes are TRBV19 and TRBJ2-7, with TRBD1 matching over 9 bases. The V gene end was trimmed by 5 bases and the J gene end by 5 bases; junction bases not matched to a gene: 7. CDR1 is LNHDA, CDR2 SQIVND, per germline (reference sequence). This CDR3 is built from 14 residues. CDR3 DNA sequence: TGTGCCAGTAGTCTCAGGGGGACAGGGAACGAGCAGTACTTC. Translating it yields CASSLRGTGNEQYF.

The chain links TRBV2 to TRBJ2-5, with a possible D match to TRBD2 (5 bases). The germline V and J ends were trimmed by 1 base and 5 bases, with 14 bases remaining between them. This CDR3 comprises 15 residues. Germline CDR1 SNHLY, CDR2 FYNNEI. The CDR3 sequence is CASSEEGLARETQYF. In DNA, the CDR3 is TGTGCCAGCAGTGAAGAAGGGCTAGCTAGGGAGACCCAGTACTTC.

This sequence joins TRBV18 and TRBJ2-7; 14 bases agree with TRBD2. This CDR3 region has 15 residues. Germline V gene sequence: CDR1 KGHSH, CDR2 LQKENI. V was clipped by 3 bases and J by 7 bases; unmatched bases: 5. This CDR3 is CASSPGLAGAREQYF. The CDR3 nucleotides read TGTGCCAGCTCACCGGGACTAGCGGGAGCTCGAGAGCAGTACTTC. Supplemented by reference TRBV18 and TRBJ2-7, the full variable domain reads NAGVMQNPRHLVRRRGQEARLRCSPMKGHSHVYWYRQLPEEGLKFMVYLQKENIIDESGMPKERFSAEFPKEGPSILRIQQVVRGDSAAYFCASSPGLAGAREQYFGPGTRLTVT.

This clone turned up a few times. The J gene is TRBJ2-5, the V gene TRBV7-9; perhaps TRBD1 as D (5 bases). The V end lost 4 bases, the J end lost 9 bases, and 18 bases lay between the germline ends. The CDR3 runs to 14 residues. In germline, CDR1 is SEHNR, CDR2 FQNEAQ (reference sequence). CDR3 sequence reads: CASSSTADRVAQYF. The CDR3 bases are TGTGCCAGCAGCTCGACAGCTGACCGGGTGGCCCAGTACTTC.

The rearrangement links TRBV30 to TRBJ1-5, with 8 positions matching TRBD1. V dropped 5 bases and J dropped 3; count of bases not matched to a gene: 9. Per the germline V gene, CDR1 is GTSNPN and CDR2 is SVGIG (reference sequence). The CDR3 runs to 15 residues. CDR3 in amino acids: CAWAGQGSVNQPQHF. The CDR3 region has the DNA TGTGCCTGGGCCGGACAGGGCTCTGTCAATCAGCCCCAGCATTTT.